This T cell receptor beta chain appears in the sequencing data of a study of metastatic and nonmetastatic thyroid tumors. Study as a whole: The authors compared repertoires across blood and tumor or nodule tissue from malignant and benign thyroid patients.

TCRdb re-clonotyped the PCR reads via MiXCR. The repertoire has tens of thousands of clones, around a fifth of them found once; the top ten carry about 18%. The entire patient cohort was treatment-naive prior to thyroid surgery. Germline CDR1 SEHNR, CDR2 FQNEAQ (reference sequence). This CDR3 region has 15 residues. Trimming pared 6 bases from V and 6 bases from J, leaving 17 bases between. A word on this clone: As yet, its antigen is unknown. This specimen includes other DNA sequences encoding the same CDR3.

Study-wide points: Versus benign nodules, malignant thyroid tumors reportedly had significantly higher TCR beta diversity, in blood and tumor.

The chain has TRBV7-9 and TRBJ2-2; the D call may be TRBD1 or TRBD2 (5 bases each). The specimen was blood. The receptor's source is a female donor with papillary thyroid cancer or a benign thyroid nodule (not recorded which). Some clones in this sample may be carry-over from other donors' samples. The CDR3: CASRPRDGGAGELFF. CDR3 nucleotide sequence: TGTGCCAGCAGACCGAGGGACGGTGGGGCCGGGGAGCTGTTTTTT.